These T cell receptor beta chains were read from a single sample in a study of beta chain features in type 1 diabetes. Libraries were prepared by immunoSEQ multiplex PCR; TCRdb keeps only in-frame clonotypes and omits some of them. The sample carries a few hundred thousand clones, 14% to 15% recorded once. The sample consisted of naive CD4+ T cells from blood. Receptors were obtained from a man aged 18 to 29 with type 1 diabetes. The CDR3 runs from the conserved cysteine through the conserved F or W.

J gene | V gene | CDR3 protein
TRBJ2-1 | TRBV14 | CASSFTGTSGSFSYNEQFF
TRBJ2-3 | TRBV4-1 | CASSRFGSSTDTQYF
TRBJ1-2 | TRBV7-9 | CASSSELPHGYTF
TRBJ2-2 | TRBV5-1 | CASSLRVGANPGGELFF
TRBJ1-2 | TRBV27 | CASSQQGIYGYTF
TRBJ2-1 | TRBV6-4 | CASQVDRGFNNEQFF
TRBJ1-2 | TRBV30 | CAWSAPLGANYGYTF
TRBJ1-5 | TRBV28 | CASSSGQGYGPQHF
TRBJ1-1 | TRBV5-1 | CASSLLGQGTEAFF
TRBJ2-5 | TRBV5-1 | CASMRGLNQETQYF
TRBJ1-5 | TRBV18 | CASSPDNNQPQHF
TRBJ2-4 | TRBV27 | CASSLRDSGIQYF
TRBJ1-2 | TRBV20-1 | CSASTGYGYTF
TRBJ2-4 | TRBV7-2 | CASSPFSPGYKNIQYF
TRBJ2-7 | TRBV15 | CATSRGDRSYEQYF
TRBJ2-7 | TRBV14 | CASSPPGAYEQYF